These 9 T cell receptor beta chains originate from one sample sequenced in a study of T cell changes during pregnancy in multiple sclerosis. The protocol was immunoSEQ multiplex PCR, while the TCRdb copy is restricted to in-frame clones and leaves out a portion. This table holds 65,000 to 95,000 clones, about 94% found once. The input for sequencing was peripheral blood, taken in the second trimester of pregnancy. These TCRs come from a female donor in good health, enrolled as a control in a pregnancy study.

V is TRBV7-9 and J is TRBJ2-1, with 8 bases that match TRBD1. This CDR3 region has 15 residues. J lost 5 bases, V lost 2 bases, and 5 bases had no gene match. Germline CDR1 SEHNR, CDR2 FQNEAQ (reference sequence). CDR3 amino acids: CASSLSRQGNNEQFF. The DNA of the CDR3 is TGTGCCAGCAGCTTATCAAGACAGGGGAACAATGAGCAGTTCTTC.

This clone was seen a single time. V and J are TRBV28 and TRBJ1-4; D unresolved. The germline V gene encodes CDR1 MDHEN and CDR2 SYDVKM. V was pared by 3 bases and J by 7 bases, with 3 bases between. This CDR3 is 11 amino acids long. The CDR3 nucleotides are TGTGCCAGCAGTTTGAGTGAAAAACTGTTTTTT. Its translation: CASSLSEKLFF.

This chain joins TRBV30 and TRBJ2-5, with a weak D call TRBD1 (5 bases). Germline V gene lookup returns CDR1 GTSNPN and CDR2 SVGIG (reference sequence). The CDR3 spans 12 residues. V was trimmed by 5 bases and J by 5 bases, leaving 12 bases between them. CDR3 protein: CAWGAVWETQYF. CDR3 in DNA: TGTGCCTGGGGGGCCGTTTGGGAGACCCAGTACTTC.

The chain uses TRBV4-1 and TRBJ1-1; possibly TRBD1 for D (5 bases). The CDR3 totals 15 residues. Germline loops: CDR1 MGHRA, CDR2 YSYEKL. The V and J ends lost 1 base and 2 bases respectively, with 11 bases between them. The CDR3 loop is CASSQGYRFNTEAFF. The CDR3 nucleotides are TGCGCCAGCAGCCAAGGATACAGGTTCAACACTGAAGCTTTCTTT.

V and J are TRBV2 and TRBJ2-7; D call uncertain. Germline loops: CDR1 SNHLY, CDR2 FYNNEI. CDR3 length: 12 amino acids. Trimming stripped 6 bases from V and 3 bases from J, with 9 bases between. The CDR3 bases are TGTGCCAGCAGGGAAACAGACTACGAGCAGTACTTC. This translates into CASRETDYEQYF.

This rearrangement joins TRBV5-1 to TRBJ2-2; 11 bases are a match to TRBD1. Germline V gene lookup returns CDR1 SGHRS and CDR2 YFSETQ. The V gene end was trimmed by 4 bases and the J gene end by 3 bases; junction bases not matched to a gene: 5. This CDR3 spans 16 amino acids. CDR3: CASSPRTGGDTGELFF. CDR3 coding DNA: TGCGCCAGCAGCCCCAGGACAGGGGGCGACACCGGGGAGCTGTTTTTT. Drawing the rest from reference TRBV5-1 and TRBJ2-2, the complete variable domain is KAGVTQTPRYLIKTRGQQVTLSCSPISGHRSVSWYQQTPGQGLQFLFEYFSETQRNKGNFPGRFSGRQFSNSRSEMNVSTLELGDSALYLCASSPRTGGDTGELFFGEGSRLTVL.

The chain couples TRBV11-2 to TRBJ2-1, with 8 bases lining up with TRBD1. The germline gives CDR1 SGHAT, CDR2 FQNNGV. The V segment lost 5 bases and the J segment 3 bases; nucleotides outside the gene matches: 6. This CDR3 region has 15 residues. In DNA, the CDR3 is TGTGCCAGCAGCAACGGACAGGGAGTCTACAATGAGCAGTTCTTC. Its translation is CASSNGQGVYNEQFF.

The chain couples TRBV11-2 to TRBJ1-3; perhaps TRBD1 as D (5 bases). The CDR3 contains 15 residues. V gave up 0 bases and J gave up 4 bases, with 10 bases separating them. The V gene's germline CDR1 is SGHAT and CDR2 FQNNGV. The CDR3 sequence: CASSLEARVGNTIYF. The DNA for the CDR3 is TGTGCCAGCAGCTTAGAGGCCAGGGTCGGAAACACCATATATTTT.

DNA for the CDR3: TGTGCCAGCAGCTTAGCCACAGCATCCTATGGCTACACCTTC. It encodes CASSLATASYGYTF. The chain uses TRBV7-2 and TRBJ1-2, with D unclear. The CDR3 has 14 amino acids. Germline lookup yields CDR1 SGHTA and CDR2 FQGNSA. Trimming took 0 bases from V and 4 from J, leaving 9 bases between them.